This record looks at one T cell receptor (delta chain) sequence and its context. TCRdb fed the RT-PCR reads to CATT. The profile covers more than 15,000 delta-chain clones, with almost 9.5% appearing a single time and 62% taken by the ten largest. V was pared by 2 bases and J by 18 bases, with 37 bases between. The CDR3 sequence is 20 residues long. CDR1 is GEAIGNYY and CDR2 is EKD in the germline V gene. This sample was included in a study of gamma-delta T cells after stem cell transplantation. This chain links TRDV2 with TRDJ3; a possible D gene is TRDD3 (5 bases). The origin of this receptor is a human donor. It is not recorded whose cells these are; they may come from a transplant donor. The sequencing input was gamma-delta T cells. CDR3 bases: TGTGCCTGTGACAAAACGGAGGGGACTTTAATCTCCTGTGACAACCGCCCGATGTTTTTC. Translating gives CACDKTEGTLISCDNRPMFF.